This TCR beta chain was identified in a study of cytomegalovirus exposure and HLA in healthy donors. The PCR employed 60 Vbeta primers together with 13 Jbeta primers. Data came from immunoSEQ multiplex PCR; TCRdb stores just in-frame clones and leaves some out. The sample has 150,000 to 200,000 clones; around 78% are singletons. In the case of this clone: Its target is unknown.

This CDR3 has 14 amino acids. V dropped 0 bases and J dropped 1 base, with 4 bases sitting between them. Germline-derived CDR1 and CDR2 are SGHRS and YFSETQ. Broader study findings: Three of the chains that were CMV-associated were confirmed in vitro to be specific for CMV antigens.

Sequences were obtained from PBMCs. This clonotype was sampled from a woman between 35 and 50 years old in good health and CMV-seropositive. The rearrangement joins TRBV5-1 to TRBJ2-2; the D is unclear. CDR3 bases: TGCGCCAGCAGCTTGGTCAGGAACACCGGGGAGCTGTTTTTT. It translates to CASSLVRNTGELFF.